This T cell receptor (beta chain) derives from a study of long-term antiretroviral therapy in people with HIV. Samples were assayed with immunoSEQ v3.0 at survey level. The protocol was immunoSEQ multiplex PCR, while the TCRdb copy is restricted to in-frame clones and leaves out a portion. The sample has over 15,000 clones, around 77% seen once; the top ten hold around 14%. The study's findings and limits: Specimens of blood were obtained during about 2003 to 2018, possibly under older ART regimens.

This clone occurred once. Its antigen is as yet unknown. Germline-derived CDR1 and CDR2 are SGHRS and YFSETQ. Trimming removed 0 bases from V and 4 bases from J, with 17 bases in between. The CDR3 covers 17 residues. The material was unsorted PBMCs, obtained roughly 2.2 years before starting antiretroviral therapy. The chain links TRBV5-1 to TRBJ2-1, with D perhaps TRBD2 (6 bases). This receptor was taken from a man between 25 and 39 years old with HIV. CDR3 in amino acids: CASSLEFGSLVYNEQFF. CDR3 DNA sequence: TGCGCCAGCAGCTTGGAGTTCGGGAGCTTGGTATACAATGAGCAGTTCTTC.